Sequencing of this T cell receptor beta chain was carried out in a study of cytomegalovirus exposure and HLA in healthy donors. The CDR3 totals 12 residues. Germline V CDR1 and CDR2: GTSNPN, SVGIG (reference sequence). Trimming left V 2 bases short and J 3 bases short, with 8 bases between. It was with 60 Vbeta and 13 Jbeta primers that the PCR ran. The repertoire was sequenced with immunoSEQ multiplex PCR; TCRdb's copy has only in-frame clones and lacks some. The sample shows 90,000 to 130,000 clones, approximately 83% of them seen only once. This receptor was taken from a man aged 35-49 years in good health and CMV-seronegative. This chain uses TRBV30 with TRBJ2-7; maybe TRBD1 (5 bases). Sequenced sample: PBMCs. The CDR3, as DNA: TGTGCCTGGAGTCTTAGGGGCTACGAGCAGTACTTC. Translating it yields CAWSLRGYEQYF.